This T cell receptor (beta chain) was retrieved from a study of vaccination and CD4 T cells after COVID-19. Turning to the study itself: Post-COVID draws followed diagnosis by a median around 92 days (range 35 to 161). General study findings and limits: The median number of SARS-CoV-2-reactive clonotypes increased from around 20 to 38, a change that did not reach significance. A median of around 86% of reactive clones, in convalescent patients, became evident only post-vaccination.

Sequenced with the Oncomine TCR Beta short-read assay was DNA taken from cultured CD4+ T cells. MiXCR, run by TCRdb on the PCR reads, gives a single entry per CDR3 protein. The sample lists about 12,000 distinct CDR3 sequences; 50% to 75% were seen once. Remarks on this clonotype: What it binds is unknown.

This sample's treatment: approximately 9-day PBMC culture with coronavirus spike peptide pools or control peptides (ViraFEST assay). Isolation of CD4+ T cells by negative selection took place after around 9 days of culture. Germline V gene data show CDR1 as DFQATT and CDR2 as SNEGSKA (reference sequence). The CDR3 runs to 17 residues. The trim removed 6 bases at V and 4 bases at J, leaving 15 bases unmatched. This TCR was sampled from a human donor who had recovered from COVID-19. The chain employs TRBV20-1 and TRBJ2-7, with 13 bases aligning to TRBD2. The sample in question was CD4+ T cells from blood, cultured in vitro, obtained before SARS-CoV-2 vaccination. CDR3 coding DNA: TGCAGTGCCCCTAGGGCCGGACTAGCGGGAGTTTCGTACGAGCAGTACTTC. Its protein product is CSAPRAGLAGVSYEQYF.